This T cell receptor beta chain was sequenced in a study of CD8+ T cells in alopecia areata. The overall study: Treatment comprised oral tofacitinib, 5 to 10 mg twice daily, in treated patients. General observations from the study: Affected scalp, especially in alopecia totalis/universalis, had a higher clonality than normal scalp did.

There are a few counts of this clone. Antigen: not known. RNA, once extracted, was reverse transcribed into cDNA for use as the sequencing template. Libraries were prepared by immunoSEQ multiplex PCR; TCRdb keeps only in-frame clonotypes and omits some of them. The sample has about 140,000 clones, roughly 53% seen once. The sequence was collected from a human donor with alopecia areata. The sample consisted of CD4+ T cells sorted from blood, taken at week 0.

The CDR3: CASSEGGQPNEKLFF. The DNA of the CDR3 is TGCGCCAGCAGCGAAGGGGGCCAACCTAATGAAAAACTGTTTTTT. The chain uses TRBV4-1 and TRBJ1-4, with TRBD1 matching over 7 bases. Germline-derived CDR1 and CDR2 are MGHRA and YSYEKL. Trimming took 5 bases from V and 3 from J; bases not matched to a gene: 6. This CDR3 has 15 amino acids.